The 24 T cell receptor beta chains below were found in one sample sequenced in a study of blood T cell repertoires in COVID-19. Only in-frame clones appear in the TCRdb table, and some are missing; sequencing was by immunoSEQ multiplex PCR. The sample includes 130,000 or so clones, around 85% of them seen just once. Sequenced sample: peripheral blood. The receptors were gathered from a human donor in a cohort sampled during active COVID-19.

V gene TRBV6-6 combines with J gene TRBJ1-5; 7 nucleotides agree with TRBD1. Germline CDR1 reads MNHNY; CDR2 reads SVGAGI (reference sequence). The CDR3 sequence is 14 residues long. V shed 2 bases, J shed 2 bases, and the junction held 0 bases outside the gene matches. The CDR3 sequence: CASSYTGGNQPQHF. DNA of the CDR3: TGTGCCAGCAGTTACACAGGGGGCAATCAGCCCCAGCATTTT.

The chain couples TRBV7-2 to TRBJ1-6; D call uncertain. Trimming took 2 bases from V and 6 from J, leaving 11 bases between them. The CDR3 runs to 15 residues. CDR1 is SGHTA, CDR2 FQGNSA, per germline. In DNA, the CDR3 is TGTGCCAGCAGCTTAAATTCAGGTGGTAATTCACCCCTCCACTTT. It encodes CASSLNSGGNSPLHF.

This chain uses TRBV5-6 with TRBJ1-2; TRBD1 matches 9 bases. Germline assignment: CDR1 SGHDT and CDR2 YYEEEE. The length of the CDR3 is 14 residues. Germline trimming cut 5 bases from V and 7 bases from J; bases unmatched to any gene: 9. CDR3: CASRIPGQGFGYTF. The CDR3 DNA reads TGTGCCAGCAGGATCCCGGGACAGGGATTTGGCTACACCTTC.

In this sample, this clone turned up once. The genes are TRBV15 and TRBJ1-2; 8 bases line up with TRBD1. The length of the CDR3 is 13 residues. Germline-derived CDR1 and CDR2 are LNHNV and YYDKDF (reference sequence). The trim removed 3 bases at V and 8 bases at J, leaving 5 bases unmatched. This CDR3 reads CATSSLTGEGYTF. Here the CDR3 DNA reads TGTGCCACCAGCAGCCTGACAGGGGAAGGCTACACCTTC.

This clone has a single count. V is TRBV19 and J is TRBJ1-1; 7 nucleotides line up with TRBD1. This CDR3 region has 12 residues. Losses at the gene ends were 10 bases for V and 7 bases for J; bases not matched to a gene: 9. The germline V gene encodes CDR1 LNHDA and CDR2 SQIVND (reference sequence). The CDR3 loop is CATRQGEGEAFF. The CDR3 DNA is TGTGCCACAAGACAGGGTGAGGGTGAAGCTTTCTTT.

This chain connects TRBV7-9 to TRBJ2-2; 10 nucleotides align to TRBD2. Unmatched junction bases numbered 8, after V lost 5 bases and J lost 8 bases. Germline CDR1 is SEHNR and CDR2 is FQNEAQ (reference sequence). The CDR3 extends over 15 amino acids. CDR3 nucleotides: TGTGCCAGCAGCCCCTCCCCTAGCGGGGGTGGGGAGCTGTTTTTT. Translation gives CASSPSPSGGGELFF.

The chain combines TRBV9 with TRBJ2-7, with TRBD2 identical over 11 bases. The junction had 14 bases not matched to a gene; V was cut back by 2 bases and J by 7 bases. The length of the CDR3 is 17 residues. Per germline, CDR1 SGDLS and CDR2 YYNGEE. The CDR3 region is CASSVSGTSGLTEEQYF. The CDR3 DNA is TGTGCCAGCAGCGTCTCCGGGACTAGCGGTTTGACGGAGGAGCAGTACTTC.

CDR3 residues: CASSPWVAGVTDTQYF. CDR3 DNA: TGTGCCAGCAGCCCTTGGGTAGCGGGGGTAACAGATACGCAGTATTTT. This rearrangement joins TRBV7-6 to TRBJ2-3, with 9 positions matching TRBD2. J lost 3 bases, V lost 5 bases, and 9 bases had no gene match. The CDR3 runs to 16 residues. Germline V CDR1 and CDR2: SGHVS, FNYEAQ.

This clone was counted between two and nine times. The V call is TRBV7-2, the J call TRBJ2-7; weak D call: TRBD2 (5 bases). V lost 0 bases and J 3 bases, leaving 6 bases between the germline ends. Germline values: CDR1 SGHTA, CDR2 FQGNSA. The CDR3 is 13 residues long. The CDR3: CASSLAGSYEQYF. The CDR3 nucleotides are TGTGCCAGCAGCTTAGCGGGGAGCTACGAGCAGTACTTC.

V usage is TRBV9 and J usage is TRBJ1-1; 7 bases map to TRBD1. CDR1 and CDR2 (germline): SGDLS, YYNGEE. CDR3 length equals 15 residues. V lost 3 bases to trimming and J lost 4 bases; unmatched junction nucleotides: 9. CDR3 bases: TGTGCCAGCAGCGCAGGGGACAGCCCGACCACTGAAGCTTTCTTT. It codes for CASSAGDSPTTEAFF. Together with reference TRBV9 and TRBJ1-1, the CDR3 gives the full variable domain: DSGVTQTPKHLITATGQRVTLRCSPRSGDLSVYWYQQSLDQGLQFLIQYYNGEERAKGNILERFSAQQFPDLHSELNLSSLELGDSALYFCASSAGDSPTTEAFFGQGTRLTVV.

The chain recombines TRBV6-4 with TRBJ1-2; 11 bases are shared with TRBD1. Germline CDR1 MRHNA, CDR2 SNTAGT. The length of the CDR3 is 14 residues. The trim removed 8 bases at V and 7 bases at J, leaving 9 bases unmatched. CDR3 sequence reads: CASRPRTGGLGYTF. CDR3 nucleotide sequence: TGTGCCAGCCGCCCTCGGACAGGGGGCCTTGGCTACACCTTC.

This chain joins TRBV6-1 and TRBJ1-1; D unclear. Germline CDR1 is MNHNS and CDR2 is SASEGT. V dropped 2 bases and J dropped 7 bases, with 11 bases sitting between them. This CDR3 is 13 amino acids long. The CDR3 DNA reads as TGTGCCAGCAGTGAAATCGAAACTCTTGAAGCTTTCTTT. This sequence encodes CASSEIETLEAFF.

The chain has TRBV6-2 or TRBV6-3 and TRBJ1-1, with D maybe TRBD1 (6 bases). The CDR3 runs 13 residues. The V end lost 6 bases, the J end lost 5 bases, and 13 bases lay between the germline ends. From germline, CDR1 is MNHEY and CDR2 SVGEGT. The CDR3 loop reads CASSPGGATEAFF. The DNA of the CDR3 is TGTGCCAGCAGCCCGGGGGGGGCAACTGAAGCTTTCTTT.

J is TRBJ1-1 and V is TRBV5-4; D may be TRBD1 (6 bases). The germline CDR1 and CDR2 sequences are SGHNT and YYREEE (reference sequence). V was clipped by 0 bases and J by 4 bases, with 13 bases between them. The CDR3 is 15 residues long. In nucleotides, the CDR3 is TGTGCCAGCAGCTTGGGGACAGTCCTGAGCACTGAAGCTTTCTTT. Translating it yields CASSLGTVLSTEAFF.

The V and J genes are TRBV9 and TRBJ2-5; perhaps TRBD2 as D (7 bases). CDR1 SGDLS and CDR2 YYNGEE come from the germline V gene. V was pared by 3 bases and J by 9 bases, with 18 bases between. The CDR3 totals 14 residues. The chain's CDR3 is CASSGGGHGEPQYF. The CDR3 nucleotides are TGTGCCAGCAGCGGGGGGGGGCATGGGGAACCCCAGTACTTC. The variable domain in full, completed from reference TRBV9 and TRBJ2-5, reads DSGVTQTPKHLITATGQRVTLRCSPRSGDLSVYWYQQSLDQGLQFLIQYYNGEERAKGNILERFSAQQFPDLHSELNLSSLELGDSALYFCASSGGGHGEPQYFGPGTRLLVL.

This clone came up a few times. The chain couples TRBV7-2 to TRBJ2-7; 13 nucleotides agree with TRBD2. V was clipped by 5 bases and J by 8 bases; unmatched bases: 18. The V gene's germline CDR1 is SGHTA and CDR2 FQGNSA. There are 18 residues in the CDR3. CDR3 protein: CASSKTGTSGTSGDQQYV. Written as DNA, the CDR3 is TGTGCCAGCAGCAAGACCGGGACTAGCGGGACCTCCGGGGACCAGCAGTACGTC.

This chain uses TRBV6-2 or TRBV6-3 with TRBJ1-1; D gene ambiguous. V was cut by 2 bases and J by 1 base, with 11 bases left in between. In germline, CDR1 is MNHEY, CDR2 SVGEGT. This CDR3 is 15 amino acids long. DNA for the CDR3: TGTGCCAGCAGTTACCGAGGGTCGGGGAACACTGAAGCTTTCTTT. Translation gives CASSYRGSGNTEAFF.

The chain is built from TRBV29-1 and TRBJ2-2, with TRBD2 as a possible D gene (6 bases). This CDR3 has 12 residues. In germline, CDR1 is SQVTM, CDR2 ANQGSEA. Trimming removed 7 bases at V and 4 bases at J, with 10 bases between. CDR3 in amino acids: CSAVLATGELFF. Here the CDR3 DNA reads TGCAGCGCCGTACTAGCCACCGGGGAGCTGTTTTTT.

The genes are TRBV5-4 and TRBJ2-3; 7 bases line up with TRBD1. The CDR3 is made up of 15 amino acids. The trim removed 3 bases at V and 9 bases at J, leaving 13 bases unmatched. Per germline, CDR1 SGHNT and CDR2 YYREEE (reference sequence). The CDR3 sequence is CASSSTGLLMSTQYF. The CDR3 region has the DNA TGTGCCAGCAGCTCGACAGGGCTCCTCATGAGCACGCAGTATTTT.

The V call is TRBV19, the J call TRBJ2-5; TRBD1 might be the D (6 bases). Germline loops: CDR1 LNHDA, CDR2 SQIVND (reference sequence). The CDR3 length is 15 residues. With 5 bases removed from V and 1 base from J, the gap between germline ends came to 14 bases. The CDR3 DNA sequence: TGTGCCAGTAGTTCAGGAGGACAGATCCAAGAGACCCAGTACTTC. Amino acids: CASSSGGQIQETQYF.

This sequence joins TRBV5-4 and TRBJ2-7; 9 positions agree with TRBD2. CDR1 is SGHNT, CDR2 YYREEE, per germline (reference sequence). V trimming: 0 bases; J trimming: 2 bases; junction bases outside the gene matches: 3. The CDR3 covers 15 residues. The CDR3 loop is CASSLETSGTYEQYV. The CDR3, as DNA: TGTGCCAGCAGCTTGGAGACTAGCGGAACCTACGAGCAGTACGTC.

The chain couples TRBV2 to TRBJ1-5; D possibly corresponds to TRBD1 (5 bases). Trimming removed 7 bases from V and 5 bases from J, with 15 bases in between. The CDR3 is 14 residues long. Germline V gene data show CDR1 as SNHLY and CDR2 as FYNNEI. The CDR3 coding sequence is TGTGCCAGCATGAATCGGGCAGGGCATCAGCCCCAGCATTTT. This translates into CASMNRAGHQPQHF.

This clone showed up many times. This rearrangement joins TRBV6-5 to TRBJ1-5; 7 bases match TRBD1. The ends lost 6 bases at V and 5 bases at J; junction bases unmatched: 10. Per germline, CDR1 MNHEY and CDR2 SVGAGI. The CDR3 runs 15 residues. CDR3 DNA: TGTGCCAGCAGCTGGACAGGCGGGGTCGATCAGCCCCAGCATTTT. Its translation is CASSWTGGVDQPQHF.

CDR3 DNA sequence: TGTGCCATCAGTGAACAGGGCTCTAATCAGCCCCAGCATTTT. Translating it yields CAISEQGSNQPQHF. V usage is TRBV10-3 and J usage is TRBJ1-5; D may be TRBD1 (6 bases). Trimming stripped 3 bases from V and 4 bases from J, with 10 bases between. CDR1 is ENHRY and CDR2 is SYGVKD in the germline V gene. This CDR3 has 14 residues.